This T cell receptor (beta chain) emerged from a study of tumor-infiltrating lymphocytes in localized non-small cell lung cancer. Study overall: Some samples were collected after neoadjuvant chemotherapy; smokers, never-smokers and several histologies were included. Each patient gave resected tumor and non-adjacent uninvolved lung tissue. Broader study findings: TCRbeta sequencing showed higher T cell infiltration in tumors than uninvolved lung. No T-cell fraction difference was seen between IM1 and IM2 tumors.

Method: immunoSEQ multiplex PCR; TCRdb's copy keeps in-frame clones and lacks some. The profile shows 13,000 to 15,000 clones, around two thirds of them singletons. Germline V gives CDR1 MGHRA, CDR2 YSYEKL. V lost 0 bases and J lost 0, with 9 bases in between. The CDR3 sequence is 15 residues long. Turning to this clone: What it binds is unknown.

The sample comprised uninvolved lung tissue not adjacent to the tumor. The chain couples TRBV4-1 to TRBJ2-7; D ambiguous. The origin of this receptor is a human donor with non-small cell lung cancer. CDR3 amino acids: CASSQERASSYEQYF. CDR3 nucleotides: TGCGCCAGCAGCCAAGAAAGGGCCTCCTCCTACGAGCAGTACTTC.